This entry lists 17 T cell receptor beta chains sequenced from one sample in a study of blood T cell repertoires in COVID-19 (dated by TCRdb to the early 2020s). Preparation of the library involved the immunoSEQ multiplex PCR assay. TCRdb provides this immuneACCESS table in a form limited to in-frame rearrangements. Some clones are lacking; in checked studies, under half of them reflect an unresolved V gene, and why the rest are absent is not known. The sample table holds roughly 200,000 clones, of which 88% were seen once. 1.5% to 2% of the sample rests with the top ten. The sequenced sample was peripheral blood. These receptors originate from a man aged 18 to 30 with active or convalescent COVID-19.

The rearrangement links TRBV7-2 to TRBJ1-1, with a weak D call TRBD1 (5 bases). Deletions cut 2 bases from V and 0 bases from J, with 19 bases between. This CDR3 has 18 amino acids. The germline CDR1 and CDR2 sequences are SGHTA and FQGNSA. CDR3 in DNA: TGTGCCAGCAGCTTACGAGCAGGAACAGGCCTTTTGAACACTGAAGCTTTCTTT. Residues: CASSLRAGTGLLNTEAFF. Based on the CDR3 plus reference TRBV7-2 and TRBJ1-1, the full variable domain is GAGVSQSPSNKVTEKGKDVELRCDPISGHTALYWYRQSLGQGLEFLIYFQGNSAPDKSGLPSDRFSAERTGGSVSTLTIQRTQQEDSAVYLCASSLRAGTGLLNTEAFFGQGTRLTVV.

CDR3 sequence reads: CASSQARDSYEQYF. For the CDR3, the DNA is TGCGCCAGCAGCCAGGCCCGGGACTCCTACGAGCAGTACTTC. V and J are TRBV4-1 and TRBJ2-7, with TRBD2 as a possible D gene (5 bases). There are 14 residues in the CDR3. V lost 3 bases, J lost 0 bases, and 9 bases lay in between. CDR1 and CDR2 from the germline V gene are MGHRA and YSYEKL.

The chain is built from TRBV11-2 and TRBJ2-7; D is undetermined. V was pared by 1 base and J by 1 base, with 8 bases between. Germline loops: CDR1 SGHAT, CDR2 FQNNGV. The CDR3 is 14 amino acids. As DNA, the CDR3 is TGTGCCAGCAGCTTAGCCCTTATGTCCTACGAGCAGTACTTC. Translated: CASSLALMSYEQYF.

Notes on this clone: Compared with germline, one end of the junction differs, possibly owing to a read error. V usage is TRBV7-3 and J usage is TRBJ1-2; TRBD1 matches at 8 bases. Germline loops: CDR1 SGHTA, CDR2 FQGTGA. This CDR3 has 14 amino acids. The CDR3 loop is CASSITGTGDGYTF. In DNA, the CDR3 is TGTGCCAGCAGCATAACCGGGACAGGCGATGGCTACACCTTC.

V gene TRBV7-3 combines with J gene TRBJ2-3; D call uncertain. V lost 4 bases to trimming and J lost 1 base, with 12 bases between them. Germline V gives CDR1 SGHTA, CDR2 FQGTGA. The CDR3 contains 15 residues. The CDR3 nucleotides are TGTGCCAGCAGCTCGCCTGGAGAGGGCACAGATACGCAGTATTTT. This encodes CASSSPGEGTDTQYF.

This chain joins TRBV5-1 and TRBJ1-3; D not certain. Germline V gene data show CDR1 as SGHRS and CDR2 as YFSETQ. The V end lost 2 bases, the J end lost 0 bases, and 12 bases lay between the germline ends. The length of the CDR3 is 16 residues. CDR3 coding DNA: TGCGCCAGCAGCTTCGGACTGGAAAGCTCTGGAAACACCATATATTTT. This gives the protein CASSFGLESSGNTIYF.

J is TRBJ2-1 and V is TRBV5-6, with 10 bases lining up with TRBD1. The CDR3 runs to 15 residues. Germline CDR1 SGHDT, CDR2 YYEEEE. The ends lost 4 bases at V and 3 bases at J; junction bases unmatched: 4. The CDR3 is CASSLWTGGYNEQFF. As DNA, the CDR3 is TGTGCCAGCAGCCTTTGGACAGGGGGCTACAATGAGCAGTTCTTC.

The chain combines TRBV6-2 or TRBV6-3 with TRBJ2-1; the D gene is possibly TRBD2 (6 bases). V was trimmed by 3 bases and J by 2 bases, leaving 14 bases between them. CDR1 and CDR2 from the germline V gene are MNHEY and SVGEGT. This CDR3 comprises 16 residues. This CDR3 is CASSYEPGVAYNEQFF. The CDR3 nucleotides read TGTGCCAGCAGTTATGAGCCGGGGGTTGCCTACAATGAGCAGTTCTTC.

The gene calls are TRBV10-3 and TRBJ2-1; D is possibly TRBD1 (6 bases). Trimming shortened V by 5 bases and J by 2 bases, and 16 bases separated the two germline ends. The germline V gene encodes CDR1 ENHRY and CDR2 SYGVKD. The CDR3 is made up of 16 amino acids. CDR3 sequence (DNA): TGTGCCATCAGTAGAGTGTTACAGGGAACCTACAATGAGCAGTTCTTC. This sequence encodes CAISRVLQGTYNEQFF.

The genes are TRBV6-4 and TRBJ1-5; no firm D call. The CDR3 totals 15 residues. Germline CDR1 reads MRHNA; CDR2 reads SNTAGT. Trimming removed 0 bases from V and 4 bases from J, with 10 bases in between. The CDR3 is CASSDSLRANQPQHF. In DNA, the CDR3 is TGTGCCAGCAGTGACTCGTTGAGGGCAAATCAGCCCCAGCATTTT.

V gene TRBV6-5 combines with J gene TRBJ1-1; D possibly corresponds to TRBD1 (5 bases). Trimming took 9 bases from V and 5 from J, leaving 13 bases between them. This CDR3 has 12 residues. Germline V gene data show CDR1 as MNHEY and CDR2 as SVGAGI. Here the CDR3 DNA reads TGTGCCAGTGCGGGGGGATGGACTGAAGCTTTCTTT. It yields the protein CASAGGWTEAFF.

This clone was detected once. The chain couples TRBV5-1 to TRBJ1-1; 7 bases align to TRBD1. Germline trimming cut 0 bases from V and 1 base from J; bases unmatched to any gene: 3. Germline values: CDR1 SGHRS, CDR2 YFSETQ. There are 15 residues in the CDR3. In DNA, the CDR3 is TGCGCCAGCAGCTTGGTAGGGACAGAGAACACTGAAGCTTTCTTT. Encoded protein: CASSLVGTENTEAFF. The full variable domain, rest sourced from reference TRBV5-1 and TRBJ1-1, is KAGVTQTPRYLIKTRGQQVTLSCSPISGHRSVSWYQQTPGQGLQFLFEYFSETQRNKGNFPGRFSGRQFSNSRSEMNVSTLELGDSALYLCASSLVGTENTEAFFGQGTRLTVV.

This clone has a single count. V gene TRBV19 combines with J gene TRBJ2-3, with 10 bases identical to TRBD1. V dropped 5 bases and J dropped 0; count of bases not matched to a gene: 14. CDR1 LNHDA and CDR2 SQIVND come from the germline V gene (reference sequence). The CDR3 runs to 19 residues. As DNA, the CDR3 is TGTGCCAGTAGTGTAATCCGGGACAGGGGAATCTCTAGCACAGATACGCAGTATTTT. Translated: CASSVIRDRGISSTDTQYF.

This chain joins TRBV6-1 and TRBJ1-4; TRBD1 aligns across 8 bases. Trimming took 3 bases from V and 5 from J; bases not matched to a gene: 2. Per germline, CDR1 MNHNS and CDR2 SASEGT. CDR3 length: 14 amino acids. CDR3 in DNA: TGTGCCAGCAGTGACAGGGGGCTAAATGAAAAACTGTTTTTT. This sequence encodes CASSDRGLNEKLFF.

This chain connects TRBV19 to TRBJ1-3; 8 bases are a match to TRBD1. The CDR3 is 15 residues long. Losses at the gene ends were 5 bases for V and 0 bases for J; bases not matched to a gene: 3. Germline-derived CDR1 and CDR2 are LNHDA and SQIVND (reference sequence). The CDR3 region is CASSATGGSGNTIYF. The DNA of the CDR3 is TGTGCCAGTAGTGCCACAGGGGGCTCTGGAAACACCATATATTTT.

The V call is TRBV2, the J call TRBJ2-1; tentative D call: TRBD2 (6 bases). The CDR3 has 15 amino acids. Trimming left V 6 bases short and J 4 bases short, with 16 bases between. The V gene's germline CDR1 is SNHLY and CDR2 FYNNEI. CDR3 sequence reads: CASSPEGAAYNEQFF. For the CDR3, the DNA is TGTGCCAGCAGCCCGGAGGGAGCGGCTTACAATGAGCAGTTCTTC.

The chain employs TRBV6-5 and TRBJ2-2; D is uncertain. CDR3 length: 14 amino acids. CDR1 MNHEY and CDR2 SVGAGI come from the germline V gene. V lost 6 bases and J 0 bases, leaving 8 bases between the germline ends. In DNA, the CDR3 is TGTGCCAGCAGGTTTTTAACGAACACCGGGGAGCTGTTTTTT. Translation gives CASRFLTNTGELFF.